This TCR beta chain was retrieved from a study of cytomegalovirus exposure and HLA in healthy donors. Whole-study results and caveats: Within the 90 to 150 validation repertoires, first-cohort TCR clusters tended to co-occur, according to a later analysis. The study put 150 or so TCR beta chains on its list as cytomegalovirus-associated. Most TCR sequences showed up rarely, but some public TCRs showed up in many donors.

Of note for this clone: Its cognate antigen is unknown.

Some clones are missing from TCRdb's copy, which holds only in-frame ones; the method was immunoSEQ multiplex PCR. The table lists 110,000 to 150,000 clones, 88% of them singletons, with approximately 8% in the top ten. Losses at the gene ends were 2 bases for V and 3 bases for J; bases not matched to a gene: 11. Per the germline V gene, CDR1 is SEHNR and CDR2 is FQNEAQ (reference sequence). The CDR3 length is 17 residues. This sequence originates from a woman between 18 and 29 years old in good health and CMV-seropositive. What was sequenced was PBMCs. The chain couples TRBV7-9 to TRBJ2-3, with TRBD2 matching over 7 bases. CDR3 amino acids: CASSLSRGRAATDTQYF. CDR3 in DNA: TGTGCCAGCAGCTTATCACGAGGGAGGGCCGCGACAGATACGCAGTATTTT.